The 3 T cell receptor beta chains below were found in one sample sequenced in a study of metastatic and nonmetastatic thyroid tumors. TCRdb re-called the PCR reads via MiXCR. The profile shows about 45,000 clones, about 3.2% of them singletons. Ahead of thyroid surgery, no patient had received treatment of any kind. Source material: blood. These receptors all come from a female donor with papillary thyroid cancer or a benign thyroid nodule (not recorded which). Some clones in this sample may be carry-over from other donors' samples.

This clone was counted ten times or more. The gene calls are TRBV20-1 and TRBJ1-6, with 7 bases that match TRBD1. The germline CDR1 and CDR2 sequences are DFQATT and SNEGSKA (reference sequence). V lost 3 bases, J lost 6 bases, and 5 bases stayed unmatched. The CDR3 has 14 residues. CDR3 DNA sequence: TGCAGTGCTAGGACAGGGCCCACTAATTCACCCCTCCACTTT. It specifies CSARTGPTNSPLHF.

Remarks on this clone: One junction end disagrees with the germline gene, perhaps due to a read error. The rearrangement links TRBV28 to TRBJ2-2, with 8 bases that match TRBD2. This CDR3 comprises 15 residues. Germline V gene lookup returns CDR1 MDHEN and CDR2 SYDVKM. The CDR3 bases are TGTGCCAGCAGGAATAGCGGGATCCCCGGAGGGGATCTGTTTTTT. It translates to CASRNSGIPGGDLFF.

This clone was detected ten times or more. The rearrangement joins TRBV28 to TRBJ1-1, with a weak D call TRBD1 (6 bases). V was pared by 9 bases and J by 0 bases, with 14 bases between. The germline gives CDR1 MDHEN, CDR2 SYDVKM. The CDR3 spans 14 residues. The CDR3 coding sequence is TGTGCCAGTTGTTTGGGGGCCATGAACACTGAAGCTTTCTTT. It specifies CASCLGAMNTEAFF.